Detailed here is one TCR beta chain. Using immunoSEQ multiplex PCR, the repertoire was profiled, and TCRdb retains in-frame clones only, with some absent. The repertoire holds 85,000 to 130,000 clones, with roughly four fifths as singletons. The sample is drawn from a study of blood T cell repertoires in COVID-19. Across the whole study: PBMCs, B-cell-depleted T cells, or T cells were the source of the cDNA or gDNA that made up the material.

The germline V gene encodes CDR1 MNHNY and CDR2 SVGAGI (reference sequence). V dropped 4 bases and J dropped 2 bases, with 13 bases sitting between them. The CDR3 spans 15 residues. Seattle cases were enrolled at active infection and followed longitudinally. The rearrangement links TRBV6-6 to TRBJ2-3; a weak D match, TRBD1 (6 bases). The TCR comes from a man of 80 years or more with COVID-19, enrolled during active disease. The sample was peripheral blood. CDR3 in DNA: TGTGCCAGCAGTTGGTCGGACAGATCCACAGATACGCAGTATTTT. Translated: CASSWSDRSTDTQYF.